The present T cell receptor (beta chain) was sequenced within a study of blood T cells in healthy people across ages. This clonotype was counted many times. Antigen specificity is unknown. General observations from the study: Possibly, changes in expanded clonotypes were confounded because donor CMV status was unknown. In long-lived donors, naive CD4+ cell counts and diversity exceeded those of aged donors.

V was pared by 4 bases and J by 7 bases, with 4 bases of the junction left unmatched. Germline assignment: CDR1 MNHEY and CDR2 SMNVEV (reference sequence). CDR3 length: 12 residues. About 9.6 milliliters of peripheral blood were drawn from each donor into EDTA-treated tubes. Primers used in a second PCR of about 7 to 12 cycles were a sample-barcoded 5' primer and a J-beta primer mix. Researchers report that a template-switch adaptor with 12 random nucleotides tagged each cDNA molecule. Each CDR3 protein is one row after TCRdb ran MiXCR on the 5' RACE reads. The sample holds about 400,000 distinct CDR3 sequences, approximately 51% seen once.

The TCR sequence derives from a man in his sixties in good health. The chain carries TRBV27 and TRBJ2-7, with 7 bases aligning to TRBD2. Sequenced material: blood. The CDR3 nucleotides read TGTGCCAGCAGTTCCGGGGGAGGGGAGCAGTACTTC. It is translated as CASSSGGGEQYF.